Listed below are T cell receptor beta chains from one sample, sequenced in a study of neurological immune-mediated disorders. Using its own MiXCR run on the 5' RACE reads, TCRdb lists one record per CDR3 protein. The table records about 60,000 distinct CDR3 sequences, around a tenth of them present only once. The sample consisted of PBMCs. The source is a man aged 30-40 years in good health. CDR3s include the opening cysteine and the closing phenylalanine or tryptophan. The D gene is left open where the match is weak. Not all rows give a size; the values are once, few, many and, for expanded clones, a class.

D gene,clone size,J gene,V gene,CDR3 DNA,CDR3 protein
-,many,TRBJ2-1,TRBV5-1,TGCGCCAGCAGCTTGGAACAGAGCTCCTACAATGAGCAGTTCTTC,CASSLEQSSYNEQFF
-,-,TRBJ2-5,TRBV5-1,TGCGCCAGCAGCCAGGTGGCTAATGGGATTGGAGAGACCCAGTACTTC,CASSQVANGIGETQYF
-,many,TRBJ2-7,TRBV20-1,TGCAGTGCTAGAGATCAGCAGGGTACCTACGAGCAGTACTTC,CSARDQQGTYEQYF
-,many,TRBJ1-3,TRBV10-3,TGTGCCATCAGTGGGTCTTACTCTGGAAACACCATATATTTT,CAISGSYSGNTIYF
-,-,TRBJ2-7,TRBV28,TGTGCCAGCAGTTTGATGCGGAACGAGCAGTACTTC,CASSLMRNEQYF
TRBD1,many,TRBJ1-2,TRBV5-1,TGCGCCAGCAGCCCCGATGGGGGACAGGGGACCTATGGCTACACCTTC,CASSPDGGQGTYGYTF
-,medium-sized,TRBJ2-7,TRBV5-1,TGCGCCAGCAGCTTGGCCCAGGTCGGCGAGCAGTACTTC,CASSLAQVGEQYF
-,many,TRBJ2-2,TRBV5-1,TGCGCCAGCAGCCTCTCGACTGGGGCTGGGGGAACCGGGGAGCTGTTTTTT,CASSLSTGAGGTGELFF
-,many,TRBJ2-7,TRBV5-1,TGCGCCAGCAGCTTGGCGGACAACCCTTACGAGCAGTACTTC,CASSLADNPYEQYF
TRBD1,few,TRBJ1-5,TRBV7-2,TGTGCCAGCAGCGAACAGGGGTCCGAGAATCAGCCCCAGCATTTT,CASSEQGSENQPQHF
-,many,TRBJ1-4,TRBV6-6,TGTGCCAGCAACCCCTTTCGGGCCGCAACTAATGAAAAACTGTTTTTT,CASNPFRAATNEKLFF
-,many,TRBJ1-5,TRBV15,TGTGCCACCAGCAGAGAACAGGCTCCGAGCAATCAGCCCCAGCATTTT,CATSREQAPSNQPQHF
-,many,TRBJ2-5,TRBV10-3,TGTGCCATCAGTGTGACTTACAGGGGTCCCCTAGCGGCACAAGAGACCCAGTACTTC,CAISVTYRGPLAAQETQYF
-,many,TRBJ1-2,TRBV5-1,TGCGCCAGCAGCCCTGGGGCAGGTCTTGGCTACACCTTC,CASSPGAGLGYTF
-,-,TRBJ1-5,TRBV20-1,TGCGGTGCTGGACGGGAATTAAATCAGCCCCATCATTTT,CGAGRELNQPHHF
-,-,TRBJ1-4,TRBV7-9,TGTGCCATCTACCTCGGTGGGACTAATGAAAAACTGTTTTTT,CAIYLGGTNEKLFF
-,many,TRBJ2-7,TRBV5-1,TGCGCCAGCAGCTTTGGCCTGGGATACGAGCAGTACTTC,CASSFGLGYEQYF
-,many,TRBJ2-6,TRBV27,TGTGCCAGCAGTTTATATGGGTCACGCATCTCTGGGGCCAACGTCCTGACTTTC,CASSLYGSRISGANVLTF
-,-,TRBJ2-1,TRBV5-5,-,CASSFYICSASLGGFNEQFF
-,many,TRBJ1-1,TRBV10-3,TGTGCCATCAGTGTGGGCAGGGATATCACTGAAGCTTTCTTT,CAISVGRDITEAFF
-,many,TRBJ2-7,TRBV5-1,TGCGCCAGCAGCTTGGCATCAGGGGTACCCTACGAGCAGTACTTC,CASSLASGVPYEQYF
-,many,TRBJ2-7,TRBV7-9,TGTGCCAGCAGCTTAAGCGGGCCTCAGGGAACCTACGAGCAGTACTTC,CASSLSGPQGTYEQYF
TRBD2,many,TRBJ2-3,TRBV20-1,TGCAGTGCTCCGAGCGGGGGGGCCACAGATACGCAGTATTTT,CSAPSGGATDTQYF
-,many,TRBJ2-5,TRBV7-2,TGTGCCAGCAGCTTTAACGCCGGGAGATATGAGACCCAGTACTTC,CASSFNAGRYETQYF
-,-,TRBJ1-1,TRBV7-3,TGTGCCAGCAGCTTAACCCCGTTGGGCACTGAAGCTTTCTTT,CASSLTPLGTEAFF
-,many,TRBJ2-2,TRBV24-1,TGTGCCACCAGAATGGACACCGCGAACACCGGGGAGCTGTTTTTT,CATRMDTANTGELFF
TRBD2,many,TRBJ2-7,TRBV4-2,TGTGCCAGCAGCCAAGAGTCCCAAGGTGCTAGCGGGGCCTACGAGCAGTACTTC,CASSQESQGASGAYEQYF
-,many,TRBJ2-1,TRBV20-1,TGCAGTGCTAGAAGTTTCTACAATGAGCAGTTCTTC,CSARSFYNEQFF
-,-,TRBJ2-3,TRBV6-1,TGTGCCAGCAGTGAACTGGGGCTTAACACAGATACGCAGTATTTT,CASSELGLNTDTQYF
-,many,TRBJ2-2,TRBV18,TGTGCCAGCTCACTAGGACACCCGGGGACCGGGGAGCTGTTTTTT,CASSLGHPGTGELFF
TRBD1,many,TRBJ1-1,TRBV20-1,TGCAGTGCTAGAGATACTAAGTCTGGCAGGGGGCGATTCCCTGAAGCTTTCTTT,CSARDTKSGRGRFPEAFF
TRBD1,many,TRBJ1-1,TRBV12-3/TRBV12-4,TGTGCCAGCAGTTCCCCCGGGACAGGCCCCACTGAAGCTTTCTTT,CASSSPGTGPTEAFF
-,-,TRBJ2-1,TRBV14,TGTGCCAGCAGCCAAGATCCCATTTCGGAGCAGTTCTTC,CASSQDPISEQFF
TRBD1,many,TRBJ2-1,TRBV11-2,TGTGCCAGCAGCTTAGATACAGGGGTTATTGAGCAGTTCTTC,CASSLDTGVIEQFF
-,many,TRBJ2-5,TRBV6-1,TGTGCCAGCAGTGCCCGGACAGTACAAGAGACCCAGTACTTC,CASSARTVQETQYF
-,many,TRBJ2-5,TRBV5-1,TGCGCCAGCAGCTTGAACTCGGAGACCCAGTACTTC,CASSLNSETQYF
-,many,TRBJ2-7,TRBV3-1,TGTGCCAGCAGCCAAACTAACGAGCAGTACTTC,CASSQTNEQYF
TRBD2,many,TRBJ2-7,TRBV6-6,TGTGCCAGCAGTAGACTAGCGGGAGTTGGAAACGAGCAGTACTTC,CASSRLAGVGNEQYF
-,-,TRBJ2-7,TRBV3-1,TGTGCCAGCAGCCAAGGATCAGGTGGCGAGCAGTACTTC,CASSQGSGGEQYF
TRBD1,many,TRBJ2-7,TRBV5-1,TGCGCCAGCAGACGAGACAGGGACCCTAGCTACGAGCAGTACTTC,CASRRDRDPSYEQYF
TRBD1,many,TRBJ2-1,TRBV4-1,TGCGCCAGCAGCCAAGGCCTTTCGACAGGGAGCTCCTACAATGAGCAGTTCTTC,CASSQGLSTGSSYNEQFF
-,many,TRBJ2-1,TRBV7-8,TGTGCCAGCAGCTTATTTCAGGACCCCGGTGAGCAGTTCTTC,CASSLFQDPGEQFF
TRBD2,many,TRBJ2-7,TRBV5-1,TGCGCCAGCAGCTCCGGGACTAGCGGGAGATCCTCCTACGAGCAGTACTTC,CASSSGTSGRSSYEQYF
TRBD2,once,TRBJ2-1,TRBV4-1,TGCGCCAGCAGCCAATTCCTGGGACTAGGAAATGAGCAGTTCTTC,CASSQFLGLGNEQFF
TRBD1,many,TRBJ2-1,TRBV15,TGTGCCACCAGCAGAGATCAGGTACACTCCGGACAGGGGACTTACAATGAGCAGTTCTTC,CATSRDQVHSGQGTYNEQFF